This T cell receptor beta chain was sequenced during a study of tumor and adjacent non-tumor tissue in lung cancer. Study-level information: Stage I to III disease affected ten to eleven men and roughly five women aged roughly 30 to 76.

Concerning this clonotype: Its specificity is unknown. A read error may explain this, as a much larger clone is one base away.

No cell sorting was done before RNA was extracted from the tissue. Newly diagnosed lung cancer patients had thoracic surgery in China, August–late 2014, without prior chemotherapy. Three rounds of nested PCR, following a modified ARM-PCR protocol, produced the TCRbeta library. TCRdb reprocessed the multiplex PCR reads via MiXCR and lists one record per CDR3 protein. The sample contains 200,000 or so distinct CDR3 sequences, less than 80% of which appear only once. Trimming shortened V by 1 base and J by 5 bases, and 11 bases separated the two germline ends. CDR1 and CDR2 (germline): MNHEY, SVGAGI. The CDR3 sequence is 14 residues long. Whole-study results and caveats: Tumor repertoires had a smaller top 100 clone share than normal lung. Tumor tissue had significantly higher TCR diversity than normal lung.

This TCR derives from a man in his 60s with non-small cell lung cancer. Material for sequencing was lung tumor tissue. The rearrangement joins TRBV6-5 to TRBJ1-2; maybe TRBD1 (6 bases). DNA for the CDR3: TGTGCCAGCAGTTACTGGGGGACAAGGTATGGCTACACCTTC. Translating it yields CASSYWGTRYGYTF.